Following are 18 T cell receptor beta chains from one sample sequenced in a study of neurological immune-mediated disorders. TCRdb re-called the 5' RACE reads with MiXCR, one entry per CDR3 protein. The sample holds tens of thousands of distinct CDR3 sequences, around 4.8% seen once. Input material: PBMCs. The source is a woman aged 50 to 60 with multiple sclerosis.

This clonotype was seen repeatedly, ten times or more. The rearrangement links TRBV5-1 to TRBJ2-3; no reliable D call. CDR1 SGHRS and CDR2 YFSETQ come from the germline V gene. The CDR3 covers 15 residues. V gave up 2 bases and J gave up 2 bases, with 12 bases separating them. The CDR3 is CASSLLDVSTDTQYF. The CDR3 nucleotides read TGCGCCAGCAGCTTATTGGACGTCTCCACAGATACGCAGTATTTT.

This clonotype came up many times. V usage is TRBV4-3 and J usage is TRBJ2-5; perhaps TRBD2 as D (5 bases). CDR1 LGHNA and CDR2 YSLEER come from the germline V gene. This CDR3 is built from 15 residues. Trimming took 3 bases from V and 5 from J, leaving 16 bases between them. In DNA, the CDR3 is TGCGCCAGCAGCCAGCGTATCGGAGAGCGGGAGACCCAGTACTTC. It translates to CASSQRIGERETQYF.

This clonotype showed up many times. The chain couples TRBV5-1 to TRBJ2-7; 10 nucleotides match TRBD1. The germline V gene has CDR1 SGHRS and CDR2 YFSETQ. With V trimmed by 0 bases and J by 4 bases, 1 base remained unmatched. This CDR3 region has 14 residues. CDR3 in DNA: TGCGCCAGCAGCTTGGAGGGACAGGGGTACGAGCAGTACGTC. Its protein is CASSLEGQGYEQYV.

This clonotype was counted many times. This chain joins TRBV4-3 and TRBJ2-1, with D uncertain. CDR3 length: 15 residues. From germline, CDR1 is LGHNA and CDR2 YSLEER. Between the trimmed V and J ends, which lost 2 bases and 0 bases, there was a span of 8 bases. CDR3 DNA sequence: TGCGCCAGCAGCCAAACCCAGGACTCCTACAATGAGCAGTTCTTC. Translation gives CASSQTQDSYNEQFF.

This clonotype was picked up a small number of times. The chain uses TRBV5-6 and TRBJ1-5; TRBD1 is a possible D gene (5 bases). V was shortened by 1 base and J by 0 bases, with 11 bases between the two germline ends. The CDR3 runs to 16 residues. CDR1 SGHDT and CDR2 YYEEEE come from the germline V gene. This CDR3 is CASSLRGEYSNQPQHF. For the CDR3, the DNA is TGTGCCAGCAGCTTGAGAGGGGAATATAGCAATCAGCCCCAGCATTTT.

This clonotype was detected many times. The chain joins TRBV10-3 to TRBJ1-3, with D tentatively TRBD1 (5 bases). Trimming cost V 8 bases and J 1 base, with 9 bases left between them. This CDR3 contains 13 residues. Looked up from germline, CDR1 is ENHRY and CDR2 is SYGVKD. The CDR3 is CAIGTGSGNTIYF. The CDR3 DNA follows: TGTGCCATCGGGACGGGGTCTGGAAACACCATATATTTT.

Many counts were recorded for this clonotype. V gene TRBV5-6 combines with J gene TRBJ2-6; TRBD1 agrees at 8 bases. With V trimmed by 0 bases and J by 1 base, 9 bases remained unmatched. The CDR3 runs to 19 residues. Germline V gives CDR1 SGHDT, CDR2 YYEEEE. The CDR3 sequence: CASSLGFGQGASGANVLTF. CDR3 sequence (DNA): TGTGCCAGCAGCTTGGGGTTCGGTCAGGGGGCGTCTGGGGCCAACGTCCTGACTTTC.

In its sample, this clonotype was seen many times. The rearrangement uses TRBV9 and TRBJ2-7; unclear D gene. This CDR3 is built from 14 residues. The germline V and J ends were trimmed by 0 bases and 0 bases, with 7 bases remaining between them. Germline loops: CDR1 SGDLS, CDR2 YYNGEE. The CDR3 DNA reads TGTGCCAGCAGCGTAGCTTTGCGCTCCTACGAGCAGTACTTC. Protein sequence: CASSVALRSYEQYF.

Many counts were recorded for this clonotype. Mismatch with germline at one junction end may stem from a read error. The V call is TRBV10-3, the J call TRBJ1-1, with a possible D match to TRBD1 (5 bases). CDR3 size: 13 residues. The V gene's germline CDR1 is ENHRY and CDR2 SYGVKD. The CDR3 DNA reads TGTGCCATAAGTGATGACAGAGCTCTAAAAGCTTTCTTT. Amino acid sequence: CAISDDRALKAFF.

Ten or more counts support this clonotype. V usage is TRBV20-1 and J usage is TRBJ1-4; D is undetermined. The CDR3 is 12 residues long. V gave up 5 bases and J gave up 5 bases, with 9 bases separating them. Germline lookup yields CDR1 DFQATT and CDR2 SNEGSKA (reference sequence). The DNA for the CDR3 is TGCAGTGCTTTATTTCCGAATGAAAAACTGTTTTTT. It encodes CSALFPNEKLFF.

This clonotype was counted ten times or more. V usage is TRBV5-1 and J usage is TRBJ1-5; no clear D. The CDR3 contains 14 residues. Germline lookup yields CDR1 SGHRS and CDR2 YFSETQ. Trimming removed 3 bases at V and 0 bases at J, with 7 bases between. The CDR3 loop reads CASSYGDSNQPQHF. CDR3 sequence (DNA): TGCGCCAGCAGCTATGGGGATAGCAATCAGCCCCAGCATTTT. Full variable domain (outside the CDR3, taken from reference TRBV5-1 and TRBJ1-5): KAGVTQTPRYLIKTRGQQVTLSCSPISGHRSVSWYQQTPGQGLQFLFEYFSETQRNKGNFPGRFSGRQFSNSRSEMNVSTLELGDSALYLCASSYGDSNQPQHFGDGTRLSIL.

The chain uses TRBV5-1 and TRBJ2-7, with TRBD1 identical over 8 bases. Unmatched junction bases numbered 7, after V lost 3 bases and J lost 2 bases. This CDR3 has 15 residues. Germline CDR1 reads SGHRS; CDR2 reads YFSETQ. CDR3 sequence: CASSWVQGAAYEQYF. CDR3 DNA sequence: TGCGCCAGCAGCTGGGTTCAGGGGGCAGCCTACGAGCAGTACTTC.

This clonotype was picked up many times. The chain uses TRBV5-1 and TRBJ2-7; weak D call: TRBD1 (6 bases). This CDR3 has 13 residues. Germline CDR1 SGHRS, CDR2 YFSETQ. The V end was cut by 4 bases, the J end by 5 bases, with 13 bases between. Here the CDR3 reads CASSSPDSHEQYF. The DNA of the CDR3 is TGCGCCAGCAGCAGCCCGGACAGCCACGAGCAGTACTTC.

This clonotype was counted at least ten times. The V and J genes are TRBV9 and TRBJ2-3; TRBD1 agrees at 8 bases. Germline CDR1 reads SGDLS; CDR2 reads YYNGEE. The V gene end was trimmed by 0 bases and the J gene end by 8 bases; junction bases not matched to a gene: 5. CDR3 length equals 14 residues. This CDR3 reads CASSVDTGGITQYF. As DNA, the CDR3 is TGTGCCAGCAGCGTAGATACAGGGGGAATTACGCAGTATTTT.

The sample holds many counts of this clonotype. DNA for the CDR3: TGCGCCAGCTTTGAGCCCTCGTCTGAGCAGTTCTTC. Protein: CASFEPSSEQFF. The rearrangement links TRBV5-1 to TRBJ2-1, with no clear D. Germline V gives CDR1 SGHRS, CDR2 YFSETQ. Between the trimmed V and J ends, which lost 7 bases and 9 bases, there was a span of 14 bases. The CDR3 length is 12 residues.

This clonotype came up many times. The rearrangement uses TRBV4-1 and TRBJ2-7, with a weak D call TRBD1 (6 bases). Germline lookup yields CDR1 MGHRA and CDR2 YSYEKL. The germline V and J ends were trimmed by 3 bases and 7 bases, with 16 bases remaining between them. The CDR3 contains 14 residues. CDR3: CASSQGHYMREQYF. The CDR3 nucleotides read TGCGCCAGCAGCCAGGGACATTATATGCGGGAGCAGTACTTC.

This clonotype was counted many times. The chain links TRBV5-5 to TRBJ2-3, with D perhaps matching TRBD2 (5 bases). Germline CDR1 and CDR2: SGHKS and YYEKEE (reference sequence). The CDR3 spans 13 residues. Trimming pared 1 base from V and 11 bases from J, leaving 14 bases between. CDR3 sequence reads: CASSLSIPGVQYF. DNA of the CDR3: TGTGCCAGCAGCTTGTCAATCCCCGGGGTGCAGTATTTT.

Ten or more counts support this clonotype. A clone one base away is much larger, so this may be a read error. CDR3 DNA: TGTGCCAGTAAGGGTACCGGGGAGCTGTTTTTT. This encodes CASKGTGELFF. V gene TRBV2 combines with J gene TRBJ2-2; D gene unclear. This CDR3 comprises 11 residues. Germline V lookup: CDR1 SNHLY, CDR2 FYNNEI. V was pared by 9 bases and J by 5 bases, with 7 bases between.